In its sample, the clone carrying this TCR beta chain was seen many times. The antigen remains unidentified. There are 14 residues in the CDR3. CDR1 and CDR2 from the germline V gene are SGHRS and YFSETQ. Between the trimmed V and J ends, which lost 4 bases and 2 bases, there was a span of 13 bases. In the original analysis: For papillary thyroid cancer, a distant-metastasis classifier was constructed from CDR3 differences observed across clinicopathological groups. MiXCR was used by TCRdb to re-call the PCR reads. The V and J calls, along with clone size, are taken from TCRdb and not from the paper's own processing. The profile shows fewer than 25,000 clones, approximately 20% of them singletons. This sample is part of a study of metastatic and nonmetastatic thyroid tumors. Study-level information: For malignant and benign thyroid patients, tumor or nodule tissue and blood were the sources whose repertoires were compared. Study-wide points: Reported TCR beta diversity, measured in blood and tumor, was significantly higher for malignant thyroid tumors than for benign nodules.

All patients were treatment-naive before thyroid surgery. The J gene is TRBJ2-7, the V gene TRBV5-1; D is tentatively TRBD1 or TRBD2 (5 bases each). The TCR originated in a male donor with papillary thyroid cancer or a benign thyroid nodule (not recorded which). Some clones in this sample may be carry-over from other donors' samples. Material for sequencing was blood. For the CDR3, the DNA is TGCGCCAGCAGCGAAACCCCGGGACCCTACGAGCAGTACTTC. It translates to CASSETPGPYEQYF.